In its sample, the clone carrying this TCR beta chain was seen a few times. The source of the sample is a study of control samples from healthy donors and cancer patients. Trimming took 4 bases from V and 4 from J; bases not matched to a gene: 6. This CDR3 is 16 amino acids long. From germline, CDR1 is SEHNR and CDR2 FQNEAQ (reference sequence). Clones were sequenced by immunoSEQ multiplex PCR, and TCRdb holds only the in-frame ones, with some missing. The sample has about 84,000 clones; about 79% are singletons. The chain is built from TRBV7-9 and TRBJ2-2, with 10 bases fitting TRBD2. The sequence derives from a man aged 55 to 69 with head and neck cancer. Sequences were obtained from PBMCs. The CDR3 protein is CASSSRSGRFTGELFF. The DNA of the CDR3 is TGTGCCAGCAGCTCCCGTAGCGGGAGGTTCACCGGGGAGCTGTTTTTT.